A single sample gave rise to the 13 T cell receptor beta chains below, sequenced in a study of blood T cell repertoires in COVID-19. TCRdb's copy holds only in-frame clones and misses some; the assay was immunoSEQ multiplex PCR. The sample has tens of thousands of clones; about three quarters are singletons. Sample: peripheral blood. The receptors stem from an elderly woman with active or convalescent COVID-19.

The chain recombines TRBV7-2 with TRBJ1-5; 8 bases line up with TRBD1. The CDR3 is 14 amino acids. The ends lost 5 bases at V and 4 bases at J; junction bases unmatched: 4. The germline gives CDR1 SGHTA, CDR2 FQGNSA. The CDR3 protein is CASSPRTGNQPQHF. The CDR3 nucleotides are TGTGCCAGCAGCCCTCGGACAGGGAATCAGCCCCAGCATTTT.

The chain combines TRBV4-3 with TRBJ1-1, with 11 bases fitting TRBD1. Germline trimming cut 1 base from V and 4 bases from J; bases unmatched to any gene: 2. Germline CDR1 reads LGHNA; CDR2 reads YSLEER. The CDR3 covers 15 residues. CDR3 nucleotide sequence: TGCGCCAGCAGCCAAGGGACAGGGGGCATCACTGAAGCTTTCTTT. It encodes CASSQGTGGITEAFF.

This clone was found a few times. The chain carries TRBV2 and TRBJ1-2; 9 positions match TRBD1. V trimming: 2 bases; J trimming: 7 bases; junction bases outside the gene matches: 8. CDR3 length equals 15 residues. The germline V gene has CDR1 SNHLY and CDR2 FYNNEI. The CDR3, as DNA: TGTGCCAGCAGTGAATCCCGACAGGGGGGCGCTGGCTACACCTTC. Translation gives CASSESRQGGAGYTF.

The chain combines TRBV5-1 with TRBJ2-7, with D possibly matching TRBD1 (5 bases). The germline gives CDR1 SGHRS, CDR2 YFSETQ. There are 13 residues in the CDR3. V lost 0 bases and J 6 bases, leaving 10 bases between the germline ends. The CDR3, as DNA: TGCGCCAGCAGCTTGGGCAGGGCCCGCGAGCAGTACTTC. Translated, it gives CASSLGRAREQYF.

This clone was picked up one time. CDR3 loop: CASSEGYRTNEKLFF. The CDR3 DNA follows: TGTGCCAGCAGTGAAGGGTACAGAACTAATGAAAAACTGTTTTTT. The chain couples TRBV2 to TRBJ1-4; D gene unclear. With 1 base removed from V and 1 base from J, the gap between germline ends came to 7 bases. There are 15 residues in the CDR3. Germline V lookup: CDR1 SNHLY, CDR2 FYNNEI.

The chain links TRBV27 to TRBJ2-5; 8 bases fit TRBD2. Germline-derived CDR1 and CDR2 are MNHEY and SMNVEV (reference sequence). The V and J ends lost 4 bases and 5 bases, in that order; junction bases with no gene match: 9. The CDR3 extends over 15 amino acids. The CDR3 nucleotides read TGTGCCAGCAGTTCGATAGCGGGGAATCTGGAGACCCAGTACTTC. Translating it yields CASSSIAGNLETQYF.

V usage is TRBV3-1 (or the pseudogene TRBV3-2) and J usage is TRBJ2-7, with TRBD1 identical over 7 bases. The V segment lost 4 bases and the J segment 4 bases; nucleotides outside the gene matches: 7. The CDR3 loop spans 14 amino acids. Germline lookup yields CDR1 LGHDT and CDR2 YNNKEL (reference sequence). The CDR3 region has the DNA TGTGCCAGCAGCCCCCGACAGGGTACGTACGAGCAGTACTTC. Protein sequence: CASSPRQGTYEQYF.

The gene calls are TRBV27 and TRBJ1-2, with 9 bases lining up with TRBD1. The CDR3 contains 14 residues. The V gene end was trimmed by 0 bases and the J gene end by 5 bases; junction bases not matched to a gene: 1. CDR1 MNHEY and CDR2 SMNVEV come from the germline V gene (reference sequence). This chain's CDR3 is CASSLSTGGYGYTF. CDR3 nucleotide sequence: TGTGCCAGCAGTTTATCGACAGGGGGGTATGGCTACACCTTC.

The chain employs TRBV6-5 and TRBJ1-4, with 7 bases matching TRBD1. CDR1 is MNHEY and CDR2 is SVGAGI in the germline V gene. The ends lost 6 bases at V and 4 bases at J; junction bases unmatched: 5. The CDR3 loop spans 14 amino acids. CDR3 in amino acids: CASRKGQINEKLFF. Here the CDR3 DNA reads TGTGCCAGCAGAAAGGGACAGATTAATGAAAAACTGTTTTTT.

J is TRBJ2-3 and V is TRBV6-2 or TRBV6-3; perhaps TRBD2 as D (5 bases). The CDR3 has 17 residues. The V and J ends lost 0 bases and 4 bases respectively, with 17 bases between them. Germline V CDR1 and CDR2: MNHEY, SVGEGT. The CDR3 DNA follows: TGTGCCAGCAGTTACTCTCGGGATACCGATTTGGCAGATACGCAGTATTTT. Residues: CASSYSRDTDLADTQYF.

The genes are TRBV9 and TRBJ1-3; a weak D match, TRBD1 (6 bases). The V gene lost 3 bases and the J gene lost 8 bases, with 21 bases spanning the gap. Germline V gives CDR1 SGDLS, CDR2 YYNGEE. This CDR3 has 16 residues. The CDR3 region is CASSASTRGGRDTIYF. The CDR3 nucleotides read TGTGCCAGCAGCGCCTCCACAAGGGGGGGCAGAGACACCATATATTTT. Filled out from reference TRBV9 and TRBJ1-3, the complete variable domain reads DSGVTQTPKHLITATGQRVTLRCSPRSGDLSVYWYQQSLDQGLQFLIQYYNGEERAKGNILERFSAQQFPDLHSELNLSSLELGDSALYFCASSASTRGGRDTIYFGEGSWLTVV.

V is TRBV10-3 and J is TRBJ2-1; 8 bases agree with TRBD1. V lost 5 bases, J lost 5 bases, and 5 bases stayed unmatched. Germline loops: CDR1 ENHRY, CDR2 SYGVKD. The CDR3 is 14 residues long. The DNA of the CDR3 is TGTGCCATCAGTAGGGACAGGTTTGACAATGAGCAGTTCTTC. This gives the protein CAISRDRFDNEQFF.

V usage is TRBV21-1 and J usage is TRBJ1-5; the table names TRBD1, a call not compared with the DNA. TRBV21-1 is labeled a pseudogene. The CDR3 consists of 17 residues. DNA for the CDR3: TGTGCCAGCAGCAAAGTTAGCGCCGTCAGGGGGCCCGTCCACCAGCATTTT. Residues: CASSKVSAVRGPVHQHF.